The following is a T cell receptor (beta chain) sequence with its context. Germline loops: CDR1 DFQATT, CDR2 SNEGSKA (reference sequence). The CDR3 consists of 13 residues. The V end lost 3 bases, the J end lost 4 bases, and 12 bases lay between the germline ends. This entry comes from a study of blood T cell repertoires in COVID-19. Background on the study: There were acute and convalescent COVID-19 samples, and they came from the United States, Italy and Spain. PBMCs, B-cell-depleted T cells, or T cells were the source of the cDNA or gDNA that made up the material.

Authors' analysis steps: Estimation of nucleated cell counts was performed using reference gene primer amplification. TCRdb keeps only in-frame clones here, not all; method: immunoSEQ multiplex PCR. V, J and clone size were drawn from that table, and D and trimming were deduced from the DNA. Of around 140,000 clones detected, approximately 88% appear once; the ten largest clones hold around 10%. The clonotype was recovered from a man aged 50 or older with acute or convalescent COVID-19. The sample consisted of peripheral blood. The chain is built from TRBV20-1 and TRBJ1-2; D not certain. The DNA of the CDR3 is TGCAGTGCTAGTGAGGGAGGGATCTATGGCTACACCTTC. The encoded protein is CSASEGGIYGYTF.